The rows below give T cell receptor beta chains drawn from one sample of a study of CD8+ T cells in alopecia areata. The protocol was immunoSEQ multiplex PCR, while the TCRdb copy is restricted to in-frame clones and leaves out a portion. The sample has around 250,000 clones; 67% are singletons. This specimen was CD4+ T cells sorted from blood, taken at week 0. These receptors came from a human donor with alopecia areata. The CDR3 runs from the conserved cysteine through the conserved F or W. Each record gives: CDR3 DNA, CDR3 protein, CDR3 length, D gene, clone size, J gene, V gene. The D gene is left open where the match is weak. Size values are once, few and many counts, or a class for expanded clones, and some rows have none.

CDR3 DNA: TGTGCCAGCAGCCGCGGGACGGCTCCCTACGAGCAGTACTTC
CDR3 protein: CASSRGTAPYEQYF
CDR3 length: 14
D gene: -
clone size: -
J gene: TRBJ2-7
V gene: TRBV2

CDR3 DNA: TGCAGCGTTGGAACCTTCGCCGGGCCGAACAAGGGCGGCTACACCTTC
CDR3 protein: CSVGTFAGPNKGGYTF
CDR3 length: 16
D gene: -
clone size: -
J gene: TRBJ1-2
V gene: TRBV29-1

CDR3 DNA: TGTGCCAGCGCCCGGGCTAGCCTTACCGGGGAGCTGTTTTTT
CDR3 protein: CASARASLTGELFF
CDR3 length: 14
D gene: -
clone size: -
J gene: TRBJ2-2
V gene: TRBV27

CDR3 DNA: TGTGCCAGTAGTCCCTCGGGGGGAGGGACCGGGGAGCTGTTTTTT
CDR3 protein: CASSPSGGGTGELFF
CDR3 length: 15
D gene: TRBD2
clone size: -
J gene: TRBJ2-2
V gene: TRBV19

CDR3 DNA: TGTGCCAGCAGCCTAGGAGGGGGCGAAGGATCCAGGCTGTTTTTT
CDR3 protein: CASSLGGGEGSRLFF
CDR3 length: 15
D gene: TRBD1
clone size: -
J gene: TRBJ1-4
V gene: TRBV7-2

CDR3 DNA: TGTGCCAGCAGTTTATTGGCTTATAATTCACCCCTCCACTTT
CDR3 protein: CASSLLAYNSPLHF
CDR3 length: 14
D gene: -
clone size: -
J gene: TRBJ1-6
V gene: TRBV27

CDR3 DNA: TGCGCCAGCAGCTTGGGACAGGGGGCCACCGGGGAGCTGTTTTTT
CDR3 protein: CASSLGQGATGELFF
CDR3 length: 15
D gene: TRBD1
clone size: -
J gene: TRBJ2-2
V gene: TRBV5-1

CDR3 DNA: TGTGCCTGGAGTGTAGGGCCGGGGGTAATTGAAAAACTGTTTTTT
CDR3 protein: CAWSVGPGVIEKLFF
CDR3 length: 15
D gene: -
clone size: once
J gene: TRBJ1-4
V gene: TRBV30

CDR3 DNA: TGTGCCTGGAGTGTGGGCCGCCGTCAAACTAACTATGGCTACACCTTC
CDR3 protein: CAWSVGRRQTNYGYTF
CDR3 length: 16
D gene: -
clone size: -
J gene: TRBJ1-2
V gene: TRBV30

CDR3 DNA: TGTGCCAGCTCATTCCAGAGCTACGAGCAGTACTTC
CDR3 protein: CASSFQSYEQYF
CDR3 length: 12
D gene: -
clone size: -
J gene: TRBJ2-7
V gene: TRBV18

CDR3 DNA: TGTGCCAGCAGCCCCCGGGGAACAGGGGTGAATGAGCAGTTCTTC
CDR3 protein: CASSPRGTGVNEQFF
CDR3 length: 15
D gene: TRBD1
clone size: -
J gene: TRBJ2-1
V gene: TRBV9

CDR3 DNA: TGTGCCAGCAGTCAGGGGACCCTTGGGGCCCAGCATTTT
CDR3 protein: CASSQGTLGAQHF
CDR3 length: 13
D gene: -
clone size: few
J gene: TRBJ1-5
V gene: TRBV2

CDR3 DNA: TGCAGCGCATGGACAGGGAGTCACACCGGGGAGCTGTTTTTT
CDR3 protein: CSAWTGSHTGELFF
CDR3 length: 14
D gene: TRBD1
clone size: -
J gene: TRBJ2-2
V gene: TRBV29-1

CDR3 DNA: TGTGCCTGGAGTGTCCAGGGAGGCTATGGCTACACCTTC
CDR3 protein: CAWSVQGGYGYTF
CDR3 length: 13
D gene: -
clone size: -
J gene: TRBJ1-2
V gene: TRBV30

CDR3 DNA: TGCAGCGTTTTTAAGAGCGGGTGGAACACTGAAGCTTTCTTT
CDR3 protein: CSVFKSGWNTEAFF
CDR3 length: 14
D gene: -
clone size: -
J gene: TRBJ1-1
V gene: TRBV29-1

CDR3 DNA: TGTGCCAGCAGGCCCACAGGGGGGGCGACAGATACGCAGTATTTT
CDR3 protein: CASRPTGGATDTQYF
CDR3 length: 15
D gene: -
clone size: few
J gene: TRBJ2-3
V gene: TRBV10-3

CDR3 DNA: TGCGCCAGCAGCCAAGATCCAGGGTGGCATGGCTACACCTTC
CDR3 protein: CASSQDPGWHGYTF
CDR3 length: 14
D gene: -
clone size: few
J gene: TRBJ1-2
V gene: TRBV4-1

CDR3 DNA: TGTGCCAGCAGTTGGGGACGGAAAACACCGCAAGAGACCCAGTACTTC
CDR3 protein: CASSWGRKTPQETQYF
CDR3 length: 16
D gene: -
clone size: -
J gene: TRBJ2-5
V gene: TRBV6-6

CDR3 DNA: TGTGCCAGCAAAGAGAGCTCCTATAATTCACCCCTCCACTTT
CDR3 protein: CASKESSYNSPLHF
CDR3 length: 14
D gene: -
clone size: -
J gene: TRBJ1-6
V gene: TRBV25-1

CDR3 DNA: TGCAGCGTAGCCCAAAACGGGAACACCGGGGAGCTGTTTTTT
CDR3 protein: CSVAQNGNTGELFF
CDR3 length: 14
D gene: -
clone size: -
J gene: TRBJ2-2
V gene: TRBV29-1